These T cell receptor beta chains were read from a single sample in a study of regulatory T cells in long-lasting Graves disease. TCRdb itself ran the multiplex PCR reads through MiXCR, one entry per CDR3 protein. The data contain a few hundred thousand distinct CDR3 sequences, 12% of them singletons. The same specimen was also included in a second study, on T cells in Graves' hyperthyroidism and ophthalmopathy.

The sample consisted of peripheral blood mononuclear cells (PBMCs), taken at new diagnosis, from a patient treated with antithyroid drugs. The receptor source for this set is a woman in her late teens or twenties with Graves disease. Each CDR3 is given with its conserved first and last residue. The order of the fields is V gene, J gene, clone size, D gene, CDR3 DNA, CDR3 protein. D genes are given only for firm matches. Size tells how often a clone was seen (once, few, many) or the class of an expanded clone, and some rows leave it out.

V gene: TRBV7-2
J gene: TRBJ2-1
clone size: many
D gene: .
CDR3 DNA: TGTGCCAGCAGCTCCCTAGACAGAAGCTCTAATGAGCAGTTCTTC
CDR3 protein: CASSSLDRSSNEQFF

V gene: TRBV4-2
J gene: TRBJ1-1
clone size: .
D gene: .
CDR3 DNA: TGTGCCAACAGCCGGGAGGATGAAGCTTTCTTT
CDR3 protein: CANSREDEAFF

V gene: TRBV6-2/TRBV6-3
J gene: TRBJ2-6
clone size: few
D gene: .
CDR3 DNA: TGTGCCAGCAGTTACTCTTCCGGAGCTGGGGCCAACGTCCTGACTTTC
CDR3 protein: CASSYSSGAGANVLTF

V gene: TRBV7-9
J gene: TRBJ1-2
clone size: many
D gene: .
CDR3 DNA: TGTGCCAGCAGCCCAAGTTGGGGCCTAGGTCAGCAAAGCTATGGCTACACCTTC
CDR3 protein: CASSPSWGLGQQSYGYTF

V gene: TRBV7-8
J gene: TRBJ2-4
clone size: many
D gene: TRBD1
CDR3 DNA: TGTGCCAGCAGCTTAGTGCCCAGGGGGAGTATCAAAAACATTCAGTACTTC
CDR3 protein: CASSLVPRGSIKNIQYF

V gene: TRBV29-1
J gene: TRBJ1-2
clone size: many
D gene: .
CDR3 DNA: TGCATCGTTGGGCGAGGGGCGGGCTATGGCTACACCTTC
CDR3 protein: CIVGRGAGYGYTF

V gene: TRBV27
J gene: TRBJ1-2
clone size: few
D gene: .
CDR3 DNA: TGTGCCAGCAGTTTAACCCCGATCGTAGGACGCTACACCTTC
CDR3 protein: CASSLTPIVGRYTF

V gene: TRBV4-1
J gene: TRBJ2-7
clone size: .
D gene: .
CDR3 DNA: TGCGCCAGCAGCCAAGGTTCACGGGAGTTAGGCTACGAGCAGTACTTC
CDR3 protein: CASSQGSRELGYEQYF

V gene: TRBV24-1
J gene: TRBJ1-6
clone size: many
D gene: .
CDR3 DNA: TGTGCCACCAGTGATTTGAAAACACCGAGCTCCTATAATTCACCCCTCCACTTT
CDR3 protein: CATSDLKTPSSYNSPLHF

V gene: TRBV5-1
J gene: TRBJ2-2
clone size: many
D gene: TRBD2
CDR3 DNA: TGCGCCAGCAGCTCCGGACTAGCGGGATCCACCGGGGAGCTGTTTTTT
CDR3 protein: CASSSGLAGSTGELFF

V gene: TRBV20-1
J gene: TRBJ2-3
clone size: few
D gene: TRBD2
CDR3 DNA: TGCAGTGCTAGACTAGCGGGAGTAACTCGAGGAAGAGATACGCAGTATTTT
CDR3 protein: CSARLAGVTRGRDTQYF

V gene: TRBV5-1
J gene: TRBJ1-1
clone size: many
D gene: .
CDR3 DNA: TGCGCCAGCTGGTCTTTAGAAGCGAACACTGAAGCTTTCTTT
CDR3 protein: CASWSLEANTEAFF

V gene: TRBV7-2
J gene: TRBJ2-5
clone size: many
D gene: TRBD2
CDR3 DNA: TGTGCCAGCAGCTCCCATCTGGGAGGGAGCAAAGAGACCCAGTACTTC
CDR3 protein: CASSSHLGGSKETQYF

V gene: TRBV20-1
J gene: TRBJ2-7
clone size: few
D gene: TRBD2
CDR3 DNA: TGCAGTGCTAGAGATCGTACTAGCGGGAGGTACGAGCAGTACTTC
CDR3 protein: CSARDRTSGRYEQYF

V gene: TRBV27
J gene: TRBJ1-2
clone size: many
D gene: .
CDR3 DNA: TGTGCCAGCAGACGACTCGAAACTAACTATGGCTACACCTTC
CDR3 protein: CASRRLETNYGYTF

V gene: TRBV11-1
J gene: TRBJ2-2
clone size: few
D gene: .
CDR3 DNA: TGTGCCAGCAGCCACCCTCAGGGAACCGGGGAGCTGTTTTTT
CDR3 protein: CASSHPQGTGELFF

V gene: TRBV28
J gene: TRBJ2-3
clone size: many
D gene: TRBD2
CDR3 DNA: TGTGCCAGCGGACCAGGGACTAGCGGGACTTACACAGATACGCAGTATTTT
CDR3 protein: CASGPGTSGTYTDTQYF

V gene: TRBV7-2
J gene: TRBJ2-3
clone size: many
D gene: TRBD2
CDR3 DNA: TGTGCCAGCAGTCGAGGACTAGCGGCAGATACGCAGTATTTT
CDR3 protein: CASSRGLAADTQYF

V gene: TRBV28
J gene: TRBJ2-3
clone size: many
D gene: .
CDR3 DNA: TGTGCCAGCAGTTCCTTGGGACCGTCCTACACAGATACGCAGTATTTT
CDR3 protein: CASSSLGPSYTDTQYF

V gene: TRBV5-1
J gene: TRBJ1-2
clone size: once
D gene: TRBD1
CDR3 DNA: TGCGCCAGCAGTTTCGACAGGGGGCGCTTTTCGTTTGGCTACACCTTC
CDR3 protein: CASSFDRGRFSFGYTF

V gene: TRBV27
J gene: TRBJ2-3
clone size: many
D gene: TRBD2
CDR3 DNA: TGTGCCAGCAGTTTAGTAAATCCCGGGACTATCGTCCACACAGATACGCAGTATTTT
CDR3 protein: CASSLVNPGTIVHTDTQYF

V gene: TRBV29-1
J gene: TRBJ2-1
clone size: few
D gene: .
CDR3 DNA: TGCAGCGTTGCGGGCCGAAGGGACAATGAGCAGTTCTTC
CDR3 protein: CSVAGRRDNEQFF

V gene: TRBV20-1
J gene: TRBJ1-2
clone size: many
D gene: .
CDR3 DNA: TGCAGTGCTAGAGTTCGGGGTTATGGCTACACCTTC
CDR3 protein: CSARVRGYGYTF

V gene: TRBV9
J gene: TRBJ2-3
clone size: many
D gene: .
CDR3 DNA: TGTGCCAGCAGCGTAAGGACGGTAGCAGATACGCAGTATTTT
CDR3 protein: CASSVRTVADTQYF

V gene: TRBV25-1
J gene: TRBJ1-2
clone size: many
D gene: .
CDR3 DNA: TGTGCCAGCAGTGACACCGGGGCGGCGTCCCCGTCCTTC
CDR3 protein: CASSDTGAASPSF

V gene: TRBV4-1
J gene: TRBJ1-3
clone size: .
D gene: .
CDR3 DNA: TGCGCCAGCAGCCCCCAACACTACCTCAGGGAGGGGAGAAACACCATATATTTT
CDR3 protein: CASSPQHYLREGRNTIYF

V gene: TRBV7-9
J gene: TRBJ2-3
clone size: many
D gene: TRBD1
CDR3 DNA: TGTGCCAGCAGCTGGGCCGGCAGGGGGTTGGATACGCAGTATTTT
CDR3 protein: CASSWAGRGLDTQYF

V gene: TRBV28
J gene: TRBJ2-7
clone size: many
D gene: TRBD1
CDR3 DNA: TGTGCCAGCAGTATCGACAGGGGCAGCTCCTACGAGCAGTACTTC
CDR3 protein: CASSIDRGSSYEQYF

V gene: TRBV20-1
J gene: TRBJ2-1
clone size: many
D gene: .
CDR3 DNA: TGCAGTGCCCGCCGACCTTACAATGAGCAGTTCTTC
CDR3 protein: CSARRPYNEQFF

V gene: TRBV15
J gene: TRBJ2-5
clone size: many
D gene: .
CDR3 DNA: TGTGCCACCAGCAGAGGTACAGGAAAACAAGAGACCCAGTACTTC
CDR3 protein: CATSRGTGKQETQYF

V gene: TRBV7-9
J gene: TRBJ1-2
clone size: many
D gene: TRBD1
CDR3 DNA: TGTGCCAGCAGCGAAACTTCTATGGACAGGGGGAAGGGCTACACCTTC
CDR3 protein: CASSETSMDRGKGYTF

V gene: TRBV6-5
J gene: TRBJ2-3
clone size: many
D gene: .
CDR3 DNA: TGTGCCAGCAGTTACTCGACGGGCAAGTCCACAGATACGCAGTATTTT
CDR3 protein: CASSYSTGKSTDTQYF

V gene: TRBV11-1
J gene: TRBJ2-3
clone size: many
D gene: .
CDR3 DNA: TGTGCCAGCAGCTTAGCGCTAGTAGGGCCTCTTCCCGGAGCTGATACGCAGTATTTT
CDR3 protein: CASSLALVGPLPGADTQYF

V gene: TRBV6-1
J gene: TRBJ1-1
clone size: .
D gene: .
CDR3 DNA: TGTGCCAGCAGTCCCTGGACGAACACTGAAGCTTTCTTT
CDR3 protein: CASSPWTNTEAFF

V gene: TRBV4-3
J gene: TRBJ2-1
clone size: .
D gene: .
CDR3 DNA: TGCGCCAGCAGCCTAAGACATGGCGGATCCTCCTACGATGAGCAGTTCTTC
CDR3 protein: CASSLRHGGSSYDEQFF

V gene: TRBV2
J gene: TRBJ2-1
clone size: many
D gene: .
CDR3 DNA: TGTGCCGGGCAGCAGTACAATGAGCAGTTCTTC
CDR3 protein: CAGQQYNEQFF

V gene: TRBV20-1
J gene: TRBJ1-1
clone size: many
D gene: .
CDR3 DNA: TGCAGTGCTAGAGATAAGGGGGAAACGAACACTGAAGCTTTCTTT
CDR3 protein: CSARDKGETNTEAFF

V gene: TRBV29-1
J gene: TRBJ1-1
clone size: once
D gene: .
CDR3 DNA: TGCAGCGTTGAAGGGGGGACGTTTGAAGCTTTCTTT
CDR3 protein: CSVEGGTFEAFF